This TCR beta chain was profiled in a study of lymphopenia after photon versus proton radiotherapy. About this clone itself: Its cognate antigen is unknown.

This CDR3 has 16 residues. Trimming left V 0 bases short and J 8 bases short, with 16 bases between. Germline loops: CDR1 ENHRY, CDR2 SYGVKD. Repertoires were generated with immunoSEQ multiplex PCR, while TCRdb's copy carries only in-frame clones and drops some. Altogether about 20,000 clones are present, about nine tenths being singletons, with the ten largest covering 9.4%. Study-wide points: Only patients who died were analyzed for survival; proton advantage is unproven. Post-nadir diversity loss with photons came from oligoclonal expansion, particularly CD8+ Temra cells. Relative stability marked proton patients; photon patients lost diversity and naive cells.

The chain carries TRBV10-3 and TRBJ2-2; TRBD2 might be the D (6 bases). The sequencing here drew on peripheral blood, taken from a patient treated with proton-based radiotherapy. The receptor's source is a woman aged 65 to 85 with pancreatic cancer. Some clones in this sample may be carry-over from other donors' samples. The CDR3 loop reads CAISESYRLEKGELFF. In DNA, the CDR3 is TGTGCCATCAGTGAGTCATACAGACTAGAGAAGGGGGAGCTGTTTTTT.